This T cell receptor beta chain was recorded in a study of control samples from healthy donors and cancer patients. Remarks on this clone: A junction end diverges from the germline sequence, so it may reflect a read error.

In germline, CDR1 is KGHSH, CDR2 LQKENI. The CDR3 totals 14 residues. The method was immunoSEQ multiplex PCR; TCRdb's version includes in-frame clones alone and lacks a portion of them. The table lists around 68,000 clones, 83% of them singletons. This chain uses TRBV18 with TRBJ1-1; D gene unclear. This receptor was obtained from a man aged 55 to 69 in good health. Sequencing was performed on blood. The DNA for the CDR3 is TGTGCCAGCTCTCCACGGAGCCCGAACACTGAAGCTTTCTTT. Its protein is CASSPRSPNTEAFF.